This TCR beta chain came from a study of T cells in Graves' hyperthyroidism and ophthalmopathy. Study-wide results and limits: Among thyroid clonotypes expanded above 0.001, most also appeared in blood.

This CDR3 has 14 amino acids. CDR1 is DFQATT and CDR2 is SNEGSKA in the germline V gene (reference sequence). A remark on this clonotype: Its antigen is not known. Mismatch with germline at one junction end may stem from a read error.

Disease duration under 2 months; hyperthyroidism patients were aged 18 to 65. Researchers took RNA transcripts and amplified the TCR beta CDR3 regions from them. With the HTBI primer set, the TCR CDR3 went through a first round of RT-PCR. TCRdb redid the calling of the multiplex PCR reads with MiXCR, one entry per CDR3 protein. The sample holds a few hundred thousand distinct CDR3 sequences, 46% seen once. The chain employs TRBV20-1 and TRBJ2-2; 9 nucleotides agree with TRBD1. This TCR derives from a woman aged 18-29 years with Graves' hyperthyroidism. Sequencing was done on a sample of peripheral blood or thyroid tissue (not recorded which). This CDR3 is CSATSGQGSGELLF. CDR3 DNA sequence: TGCAGTGCTACTTCGGGACAGGGCTCCGGGGAGCTGCTTTTT.